These T cell receptor beta chains were read from a single sample in a study of T cell repertoires in Merkel cell carcinoma. Generated by immunoSEQ multiplex PCR, the TCRdb table keeps only in-frame clones and is missing some. The sample comprises about 15,000 clones, roughly 71% of which are singletons, and more than 15% rests with the top ten. Sequencing was performed on tumor tissue. The receptors come from an adult with Merkel cell carcinoma. Both conserved end residues are part of each CDR3. The D gene is left open where the match is weak. Clone size, where shown, is once, few, many, or a class for clones that have expanded.

CDR3 length	clone size	V gene	J gene	D gene	CDR3 protein	CDR3 DNA
13	-	TRBV11-3	TRBJ1-6	TRBD1	CASSGQTNSPLHF	TGTGCCAGTTCGGGACAGACGAATTCACCCCTCCACTTT
14	-	TRBV7-2	TRBJ1-2	-	CASSLGTNPYGYTF	TGTGCCAGCAGCCTCGGGACAAATCCTTATGGCTACACCTTC
16	-	TRBV7-3	TRBJ2-3	-	CASSSSDWGPTDTQYF	TGTGCCAGCAGCTCCTCGGACTGGGGACCCACAGATACGCAGTATTTT
12	-	TRBV3-1/TRBV3-2	TRBJ2-3	-	CASSVMQDTQYF	TGTGCCAGCAGTGTCATGCAAGATACGCAGTATTTT
10	-	TRBV29-1	TRBJ1-3	-	CSVESDTIYF	TGCAGCGTTGAGAGCGACACCATATATTTT
14	-	TRBV11-1	TRBJ2-7	-	CASSLGRGHYEQYF	TGTGCCAGCAGCTTAGGGAGGGGACACTACGAGCAGTACTTC
13	-	TRBV12-3/TRBV12-4	TRBJ2-2	-	CASSLMGAGELFF	TGTGCCAGCAGTTTAATGGGGGCCGGGGAGCTGTTTTTT
15	-	TRBV11-3	TRBJ2-7	-	CASSLDGRSRYGQYF	TGTGCCAGCAGCTTAGATGGGAGGAGCCGGTACGGGCAGTACTTC
15	-	TRBV6-5	TRBJ2-2	TRBD1	CASSRGLDPMGELFF	TGTGCCAGCAGCAGGGGGCTAGACCCAATGGGGGAGCTGTTTTTT
16	-	TRBV9	TRBJ1-3	TRBD1	CASSVGQGALGNTIYF	TGTGCCAGCAGCGTAGGTCAGGGGGCTCTTGGAAACACCATATATTTT
17	-	TRBV4-2	TRBJ2-3	-	CASSQVQDAGPGHTQYF	TGTGCCAGCAGCCAAGTGCAAGATGCGGGCCCAGGGCATACGCAGTATTTT
15	-	TRBV27	TRBJ2-5	TRBD2	CASSLERGGRETQYF	TGTGCCAGCAGTTTGGAGCGGGGGGGCCGGGAGACCCAGTACTTC
14	-	TRBV11-3	TRBJ2-7	-	CASSSRGQPYEQYF	TGTGCCAGCAGCTCGCGGGGTCAACCCTACGAGCAGTACTTC
18	-	TRBV7-2	TRBJ2-1	TRBD2	CASSLAPGTSGRGNEQFF	TGTGCCAGCAGCTTAGCGCCGGGGACTAGCGGGAGGGGGAATGAGCAGTTCTTC
14	-	TRBV14	TRBJ1-2	TRBD1	CASSQGQGKYGYTF	TGTGCCAGCAGCCAAGGACAGGGGAAGTATGGCTACACCTTC
17	-	TRBV7-9	TRBJ1-2	TRBD1	CASSLAVGTGANYGYTF	TGTGCCAGCAGCTTAGCCGTAGGGACAGGAGCTAACTATGGCTACACCTTC
11	few	TRBV5-6	TRBJ1-1	-	CASSLNTEAFF	TGTGCCAGCAGCCTCAACACTGAAGCTTTCTTT